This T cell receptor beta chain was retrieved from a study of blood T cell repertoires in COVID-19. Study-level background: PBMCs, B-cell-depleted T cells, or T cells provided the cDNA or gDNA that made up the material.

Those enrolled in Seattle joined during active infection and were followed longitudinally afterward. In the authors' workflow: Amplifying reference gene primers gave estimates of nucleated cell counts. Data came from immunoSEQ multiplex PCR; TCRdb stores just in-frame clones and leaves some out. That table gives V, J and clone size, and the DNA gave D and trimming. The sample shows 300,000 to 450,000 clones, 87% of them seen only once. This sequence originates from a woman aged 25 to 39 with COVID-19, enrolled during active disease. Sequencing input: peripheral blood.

CDR3 residues: CSVETDSGANVLTF. CDR3 coding DNA: TGCAGCGTTGAAACAGACTCTGGGGCCAACGTCCTGACTTTC. The V gene is TRBV29-1, the J gene TRBJ2-6; D gene unclear. Germline CDR1 and CDR2: SQVTM and ANQGSEA. The CDR3 consists of 14 residues. The V gene lost 2 bases and the J gene lost 0 bases, with 5 bases spanning the gap.